This T cell receptor (beta chain) was retrieved from a study of T cell changes during pregnancy in multiple sclerosis. Clones were sequenced by immunoSEQ multiplex PCR, and TCRdb holds only the in-frame ones, with some missing. The repertoire consists of tens of thousands of clones, with about 90% occurring once and the leading ten covering roughly 5%. Germline loops: CDR1 MNHEY, CDR2 SVGAGI. The ends were cut back, 5 bases at V and 1 base at J, with 8 bases in the middle. The length of the CDR3 is 13 residues. The chain is built from TRBV6-5 and TRBJ1-1; D remains unclear. The sample here was peripheral blood, taken in the first trimester of pregnancy. This clonotype was sampled from a female donor in good health, enrolled as a control in a pregnancy study. The CDR3 bases are TGTGCCAGCAGTCCGGGAGAGAACACTGAAGCTTTCTTT. Amino acids: CASSPGENTEAFF.